A selection of T cell receptor beta chains follows, all from one sample in a study of blood T cell repertoires in COVID-19. Using immunoSEQ multiplex PCR, the repertoire was profiled, and TCRdb retains in-frame clones only, with some absent. In the table there are tens of thousands of clones, 79% of which are singletons. Specimen: peripheral blood. The receptors were sampled from a man aged 55 to 70 with active or convalescent COVID-19. The CDR3 runs from the conserved cysteine through the conserved F or W. Fields, in order: J gene, V gene, D gene, clone size, CDR3 DNA, CDR3 protein. The D gene is left open where the match is weak. Some rows have no size entry. The others give once, few or many, or a class for an expanded clone.

TRBJ2-2,TRBV27,TRBD2,-,TGTGCCAGCAGTTTACGGGGGGGGGCTGGCACCGGGGAGCTGTTTTTT,CASSLRGGAGTGELFF
TRBJ2-5,TRBV11-2,TRBD2,-,TGTGCCAGCAGCGGACTAGCGGGGGGCCTAGGGACCCAGTACTTC,CASSGLAGGLGTQYF
TRBJ2-3,TRBV2,-,-,TGTGCCAGCAGTGTCGGTGATACGCAGTATTTT,CASSVGDTQYF
TRBJ2-5,TRBV2,TRBD1,-,TGTGCCAGCAGTGAAGGGGCGGCAGGGGGCCCGAATGGAGAGACCCAGTACTTC,CASSEGAAGGPNGETQYF
TRBJ2-4,TRBV6-6,-,few,TGTGCCAGCAGTGAGGCAGGGATAGCCAAAAACATTCAGTACTTC,CASSEAGIAKNIQYF
TRBJ2-7,TRBV7-3,-,-,TGTGCCAGCAGCCCCTCGGGGGTGGACGAGCAGTACTTC,CASSPSGVDEQYF
TRBJ2-6,TRBV5-1,-,once,TGCGCCAGCAGCTTGGTCAGGGAAACTGGGGCCAACGTCCTGACTTTC,CASSLVRETGANVLTF
TRBJ1-2,TRBV30,-,-,TGTGCCTGGAGTGTAACTGGGGGCGGCGGCTACACCTTC,CAWSVTGGGGYTF
TRBJ1-5,TRBV6-5,-,-,TGTGCCAGCACGGTATGGAGCAATCAGCCCCAGCATTTT,CASTVWSNQPQHF
TRBJ1-1,TRBV28,TRBD1,-,TGTGCCACCAATCCTTCAGGGGGCGGGATGAACACTGAAGCTTTCTTT,CATNPSGGGMNTEAFF
TRBJ1-2,TRBV7-9,TRBD1,-,TGTGCCAGCAGCTACGGGGACAGGGGGATAGCTAACTATGGCTACACCTTC,CASSYGDRGIANYGYTF
TRBJ1-6,TRBV7-2,-,few,TGTGCCAGCAGCTTGTACGGGGGGCGTAATTCACCCCTCCACTTT,CASSLYGGRNSPLHF
TRBJ1-2,TRBV2,TRBD1,-,TGTGCCAGCAGGACAGGGGAGGGTGATGGCTACACCTTC,CASRTGEGDGYTF
TRBJ2-7,TRBV23-1,-,once,TGCGCCAGCAGTCAGGATACAGGGTTCTACGAGCAGTACTTC,CASSQDTGFYEQYF
TRBJ1-2,TRBV2,-,-,TGTGCCAGCAGTCTTGCCGGGTTTGGTGGCTACACCTTC,CASSLAGFGGYTF
TRBJ1-1,TRBV10-1,-,-,TGCGCCAGCAGTGCCGGGTCGGTCGACACTGAAGCTTTCTTT,CASSAGSVDTEAFF
TRBJ1-2,TRBV3-1/TRBV3-2,TRBD1,-,TGTGCCAGCAGCCAGTCGGACAGGGTTGGCTACACCTTC,CASSQSDRVGYTF
TRBJ1-2,TRBV29-1,TRBD1,-,TGCAGCGTAGAACAGGGGGTGGAGAGCTATGGCTACACCTTC,CSVEQGVESYGYTF
TRBJ2-1,TRBV15,TRBD2,-,TGTGCCACCAGCACGGGACTAGCGGGTACATATGAGCAGTTCTTC,CATSTGLAGTYEQFF
TRBJ2-1,TRBV10-3,-,-,TGTGCCATCAGTGAGTCACAGAAGAACAATGAGCAGTTCTTC,CAISESQKNNEQFF
TRBJ2-1,TRBV2,-,-,TGTGCCAGCAGTGACAGGGTATCCTACAATGAGCAGTTCTTC,CASSDRVSYNEQFF
TRBJ1-2,TRBV6-5,TRBD1,few,TGTGCCAGCAGGTCGACAGGGTGGAATGGCTACACCTTC,CASRSTGWNGYTF
TRBJ1-2,TRBV19,TRBD1,-,TGTGCCAGTAGTATCTTAGGGGGCGCCGGCTACACCTTC,CASSILGGAGYTF
TRBJ1-2,TRBV3-1/TRBV3-2,TRBD1,few,TGTGCCAGCAGCCAGACAGGGTTGGGCGGCTACACCTTC,CASSQTGLGGYTF
TRBJ2-5,TRBV27,TRBD1,few,TGTGCCAGCAGTCCGGACAGGGGCTGGGAAGAGACCCAGTACTTC,CASSPDRGWEETQYF
TRBJ2-1,TRBV15,-,few,TGTGCCACCAGCGGAACATTAGGCGGGTACAATGAGCAGTTCTTC,CATSGTLGGYNEQFF
TRBJ2-3,TRBV10-2,TRBD2,once,TGCGCCAGCACGGGCAGCGGGGGAACAGATACGCAGTATTTT,CASTGSGGTDTQYF
TRBJ2-1,TRBV19,TRBD2,-,TGTGCCACTTCGACTAGCGGGGAGACTGAGCAGTTCTTC,CATSTSGETEQFF
TRBJ2-2,TRBV7-6,TRBD1,-,TGTGCCAGCGTACAACAGGGGGCCGGCGGGGAGCTGTTTTTT,CASVQQGAGGELFF
TRBJ2-7,TRBV5-4,TRBD2,few,TGTGCCAGCAGCTTGGTAGCGGGGGAGCCCCCCTACGAGCAGTACTTC,CASSLVAGEPPYEQYF
TRBJ2-3,TRBV5-8,-,once,TGTGCCAGCAGCTTGGGCAGGATTGCCACAGATACGCAGTATTTT,CASSLGRIATDTQYF